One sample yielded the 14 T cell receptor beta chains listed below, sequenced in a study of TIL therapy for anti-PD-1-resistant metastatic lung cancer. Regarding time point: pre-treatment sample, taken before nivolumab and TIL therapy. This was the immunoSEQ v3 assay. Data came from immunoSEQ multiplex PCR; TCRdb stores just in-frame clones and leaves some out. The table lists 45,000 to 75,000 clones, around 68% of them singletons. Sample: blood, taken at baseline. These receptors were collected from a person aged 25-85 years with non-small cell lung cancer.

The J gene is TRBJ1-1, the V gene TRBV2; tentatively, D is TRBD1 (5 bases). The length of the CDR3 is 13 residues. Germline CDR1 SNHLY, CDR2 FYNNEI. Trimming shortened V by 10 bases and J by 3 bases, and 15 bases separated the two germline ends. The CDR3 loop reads CATRAGPDTEAFF. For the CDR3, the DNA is TGTGCCACCCGGGCAGGGCCGGACACTGAAGCTTTCTTT.

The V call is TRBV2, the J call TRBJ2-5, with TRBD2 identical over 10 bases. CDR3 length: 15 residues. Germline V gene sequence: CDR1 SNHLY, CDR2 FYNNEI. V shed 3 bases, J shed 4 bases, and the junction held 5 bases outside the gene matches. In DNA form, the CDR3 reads TGTGCCAGCAGTGATGTAGCGGGAGGTTTAGAGACCCAGTACTTC. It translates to CASSDVAGGLETQYF. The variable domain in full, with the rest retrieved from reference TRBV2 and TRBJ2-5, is EPEVTQTPSHQVTQMGQEVILRCVPISNHLYFYWYRQILGQKVEFLVSFYNNEISEKSEIFDDQFSVERPDGSNFTLKIRSTKLEDSAMYFCASSDVAGGLETQYFGPGTRLLVL.

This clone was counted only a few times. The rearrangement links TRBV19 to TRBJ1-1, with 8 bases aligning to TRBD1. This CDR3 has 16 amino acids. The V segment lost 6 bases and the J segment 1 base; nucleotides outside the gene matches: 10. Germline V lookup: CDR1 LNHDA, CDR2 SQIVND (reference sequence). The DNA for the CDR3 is TGTGCCAGTAGGTTGGGGGACAGGTATTCGAACACTGAAGCTTTCTTT. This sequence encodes CASRLGDRYSNTEAFF.

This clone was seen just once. CDR3 coding DNA: TGCGCCAGCAGCTTGGATAGGACATCGGGTACTAATGAAAAACTGTTTTTT. It translates to CASSLDRTSGTNEKLFF. The genes are TRBV5-1 and TRBJ1-4; TRBD1 might be the D (5 bases). Germline V gene lookup returns CDR1 SGHRS and CDR2 YFSETQ. This CDR3 comprises 17 residues. V was trimmed by 0 bases and J by 2 bases, leaving 14 bases between them.

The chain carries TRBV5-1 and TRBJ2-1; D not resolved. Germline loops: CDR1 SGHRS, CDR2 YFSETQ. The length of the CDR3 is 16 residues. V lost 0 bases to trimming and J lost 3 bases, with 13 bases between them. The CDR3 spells CASSLESDNNYNEQFF. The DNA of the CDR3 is TGCGCCAGCAGCTTGGAGTCAGATAATAACTACAATGAGCAGTTCTTC.

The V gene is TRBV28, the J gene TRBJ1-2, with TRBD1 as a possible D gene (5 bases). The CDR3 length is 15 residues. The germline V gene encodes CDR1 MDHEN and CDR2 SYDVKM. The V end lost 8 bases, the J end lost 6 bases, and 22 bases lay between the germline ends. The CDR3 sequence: CASALGWGQDNGYTF. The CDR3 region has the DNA TGTGCCAGCGCCCTCGGCTGGGGCCAGGACAATGGCTACACCTTC.

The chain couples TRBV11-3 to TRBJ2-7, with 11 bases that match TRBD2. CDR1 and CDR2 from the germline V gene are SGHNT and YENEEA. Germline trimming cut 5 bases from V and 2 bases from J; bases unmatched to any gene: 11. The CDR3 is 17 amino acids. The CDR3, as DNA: TGTGCCAGCAGCGACAGAGGTAGCGGGAGGGCCGCCTACGAGCAGTACTTC. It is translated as CASSDRGSGRAAYEQYF.

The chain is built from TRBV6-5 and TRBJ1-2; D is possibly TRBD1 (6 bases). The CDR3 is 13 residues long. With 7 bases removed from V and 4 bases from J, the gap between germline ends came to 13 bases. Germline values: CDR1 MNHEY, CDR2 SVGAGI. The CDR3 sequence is CASNHRDGYGYTF. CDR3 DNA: TGTGCCAGCAACCACAGGGATGGCTATGGCTACACCTTC.

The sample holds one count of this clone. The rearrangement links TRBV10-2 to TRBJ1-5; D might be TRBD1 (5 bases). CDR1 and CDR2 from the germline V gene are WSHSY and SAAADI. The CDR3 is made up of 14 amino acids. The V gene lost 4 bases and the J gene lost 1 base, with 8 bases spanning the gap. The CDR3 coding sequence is TGCGCCAGCAGTGCTGGGGGGAGCAATCAGCCCCAGCATTTT. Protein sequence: CASSAGGSNQPQHF.

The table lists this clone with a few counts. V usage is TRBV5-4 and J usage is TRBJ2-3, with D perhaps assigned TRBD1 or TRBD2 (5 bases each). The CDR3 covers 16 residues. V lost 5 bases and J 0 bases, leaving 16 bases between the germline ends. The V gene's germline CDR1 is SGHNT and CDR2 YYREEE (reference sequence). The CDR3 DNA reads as TGTGCCAGCAGTTCCGGGACGCTGACTAGCACAGATACGCAGTATTTT. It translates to CASSSGTLTSTDTQYF.

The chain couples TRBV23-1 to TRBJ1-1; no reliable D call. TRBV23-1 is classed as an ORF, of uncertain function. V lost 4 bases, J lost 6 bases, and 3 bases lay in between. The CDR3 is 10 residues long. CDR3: CASSPPEAFF. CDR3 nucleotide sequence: TGCGCCAGCAGTCCACCTGAAGCTTTCTTT.

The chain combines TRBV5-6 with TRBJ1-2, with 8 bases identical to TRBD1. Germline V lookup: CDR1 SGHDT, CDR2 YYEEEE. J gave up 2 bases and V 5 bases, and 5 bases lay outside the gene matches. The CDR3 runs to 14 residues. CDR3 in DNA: TGTGCCAGCAGAAGCGGACAGGGAAACTATGGCTACACCTTC. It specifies CASRSGQGNYGYTF.

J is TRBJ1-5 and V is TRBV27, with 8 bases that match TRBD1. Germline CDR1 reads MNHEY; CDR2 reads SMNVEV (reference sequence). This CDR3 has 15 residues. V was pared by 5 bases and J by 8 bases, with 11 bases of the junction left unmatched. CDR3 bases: TGTGCCAGCAGTGACCTATGGACAGGGCGGAAGCCCCAGCATTTT. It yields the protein CASSDLWTGRKPQHF.

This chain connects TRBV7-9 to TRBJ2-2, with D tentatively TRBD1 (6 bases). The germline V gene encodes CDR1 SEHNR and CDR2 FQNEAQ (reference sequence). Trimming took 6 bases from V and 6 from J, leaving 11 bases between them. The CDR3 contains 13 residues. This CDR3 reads CASRTTGAGELFF. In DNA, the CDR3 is TGTGCCAGCAGAACGACAGGCGCCGGGGAGCTGTTTTTT.